This TCR beta chain was sequenced for a study of neoadjuvant anti-PD-1 for oral cavity cancer. Whole-study results and caveats: After neoadjuvant nivolumab, PBMC T cell clonality was significantly higher in non-responders than responders. Higher pretreatment blood Treg/Th17 ratios correlated with higher pretreatment blood and lower post-treatment tumor TCRbeta clonality.

Assay used: immunoSEQ multiplex PCR; TCRdb lists only in-frame clones, some missing. The sample lists more than 50,000 clones, around 80% seen once, with roughly 2.6% in the top ten. V lost 7 bases and J lost 2, with 15 bases in between. From germline, CDR1 is MNHNS and CDR2 SASEGT. This CDR3 is 14 amino acids long. Comments on this clone: Its antigen is not identified.

The sequence was obtained from a person between 40 and 85 years old with oral cavity squamous cell carcinoma. This rearrangement joins TRBV6-1 to TRBJ2-7; weak D call: TRBD2 (6 bases). The sample here was PBMCs, taken before nivolumab (anti-PD-1) treatment. The DNA for the CDR3 is TGTGCCAGCAAGCTCCTAGCGACTACCTACGAGCAGTACTTC. The encoded protein is CASKLLATTYEQYF.